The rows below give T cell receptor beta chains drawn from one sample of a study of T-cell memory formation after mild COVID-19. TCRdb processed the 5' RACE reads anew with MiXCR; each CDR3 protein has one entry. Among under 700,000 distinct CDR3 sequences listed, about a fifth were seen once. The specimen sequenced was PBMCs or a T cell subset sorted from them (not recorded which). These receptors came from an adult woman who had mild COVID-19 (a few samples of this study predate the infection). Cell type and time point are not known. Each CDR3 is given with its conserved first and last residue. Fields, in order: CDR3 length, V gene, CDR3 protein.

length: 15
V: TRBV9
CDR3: CASSATGAGTGELFF

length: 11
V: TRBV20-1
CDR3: CSAAGLTAQYF

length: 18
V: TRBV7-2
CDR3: CASSFSAGTSGRSDTQYF

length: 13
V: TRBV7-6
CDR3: CASSPGREIEQFF

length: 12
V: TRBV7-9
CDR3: CASRTETYEQYF

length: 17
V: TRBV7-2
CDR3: CASSLTGRAPFTDTQYF

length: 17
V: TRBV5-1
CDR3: CASSLDPGAGQNTEAFF

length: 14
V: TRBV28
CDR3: CASSFRGTGYEQYF

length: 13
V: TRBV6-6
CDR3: CASSYSGYTEAFF

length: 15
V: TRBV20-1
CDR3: CSARDVVEGLPTQYF

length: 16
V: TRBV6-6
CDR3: CASSYGQGNSNQPQHF

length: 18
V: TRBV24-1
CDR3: CATSDSQGLAGEYNEQFF

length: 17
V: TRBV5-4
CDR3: CASSSRQGASGANVLTF

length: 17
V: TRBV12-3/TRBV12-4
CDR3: CASSSPTGTVRSYEQYF

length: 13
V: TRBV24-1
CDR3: CATSDSRSTPAFF

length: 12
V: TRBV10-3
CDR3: CAISEEKIGYTF

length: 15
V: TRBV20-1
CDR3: CSANRALAGVREQYF

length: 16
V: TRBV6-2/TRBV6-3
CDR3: CASSYSRSGGDNEQFF

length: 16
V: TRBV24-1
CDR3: CATSDPTGTDRGRAFF

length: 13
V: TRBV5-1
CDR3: CASKKDSNQPQHF

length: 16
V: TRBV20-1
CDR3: CSARDLRGAFYNEQFF

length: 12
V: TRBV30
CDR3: CAWSVRTAEAFF

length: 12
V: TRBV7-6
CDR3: CACWGSTIEAFF

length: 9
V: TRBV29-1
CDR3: CSVEERPFF

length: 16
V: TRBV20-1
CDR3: CSARDYRTSATDTQYF

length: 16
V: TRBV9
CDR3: CASSVSLAGGPYEQFF

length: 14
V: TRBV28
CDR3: CASSLIQGNSPLHF

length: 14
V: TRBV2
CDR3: CASRPGQGGYEQYF

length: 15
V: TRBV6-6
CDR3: CASSSPGAGSEGYTF

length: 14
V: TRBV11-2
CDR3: CASRGLAGQETQYF

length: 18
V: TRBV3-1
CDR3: CASSQSGQGARGNQPQHF

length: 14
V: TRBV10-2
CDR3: CASRLYRENTEAFF

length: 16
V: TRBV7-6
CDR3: CASSTLSGSTYNEQFF

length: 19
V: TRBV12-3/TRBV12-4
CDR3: CASSTTPGTSGRRSYEQYF

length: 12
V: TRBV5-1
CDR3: CASSLTRGEQYF

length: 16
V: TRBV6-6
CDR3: CASSNTHGKAPQEQYF

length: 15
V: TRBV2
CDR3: CASSLGQGAGDTQYF

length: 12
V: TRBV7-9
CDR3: CASSSGFHEQYF

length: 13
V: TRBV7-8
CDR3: CASSLVRIHEQYF

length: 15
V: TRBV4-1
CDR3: CASSPVTDRVSGYTF

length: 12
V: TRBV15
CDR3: CATSSDRKEQYF

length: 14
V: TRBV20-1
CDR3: CSAPSGTLRETQYF

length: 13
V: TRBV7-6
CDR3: CASSFLGQGEQYF

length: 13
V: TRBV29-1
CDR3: CSVEGEKGDTQYF

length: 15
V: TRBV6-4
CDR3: CASSESAGSTDTQYF

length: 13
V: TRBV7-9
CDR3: CASSVPGSYEQYF

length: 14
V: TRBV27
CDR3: CASRGLAGTNEQFF

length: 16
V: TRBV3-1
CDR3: CASSLRQGGLNTEAFF

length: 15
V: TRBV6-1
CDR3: CASSVGFASTGELFF